Following are 20 T cell receptor beta chains from one sample sequenced in a study of T cell responses to AZD1222 COVID-19 vaccine. Repertoires were generated with immunoSEQ multiplex PCR, while TCRdb's copy carries only in-frame clones and drops some. The table lists 150,000 to 200,000 clones, under 95% of them singletons, with 1.3% in the top ten. Sequenced here: peripheral blood, sampled 28 days after the second AZD1222 dose. The receptors derive from an adult who received the AZD1222 COVID-19 vaccine.

The V gene is TRBV7-8, the J gene TRBJ1-1, with D tentatively TRBD1 (6 bases). Germline V CDR1 and CDR2: SGHVS, FQNEAQ. The CDR3 spans 15 residues. V was trimmed by 4 bases and J by 4 bases, leaving 16 bases between them. The CDR3: CASSSPYGGPTEAFF. The CDR3 coding sequence is TGTGCCAGCAGCTCCCCTTACGGGGGGCCCACTGAAGCTTTCTTT.

This clone has a single count. The rearrangement uses TRBV5-1 and TRBJ2-5, with D possibly matching TRBD2 (5 bases). The germline V gene encodes CDR1 SGHRS and CDR2 YFSETQ. The germline V and J ends were trimmed by 0 bases and 5 bases, with 20 bases remaining between them. This CDR3 is 17 amino acids long. This chain's CDR3 is CASSLGRTPVSGETQYF. In nucleotides, the CDR3 is TGCGCCAGCAGCTTGGGTAGGACTCCGGTTTCGGGGGAGACCCAGTACTTC.

The CDR3, as DNA: TGTGCCAGCAGCCCCCCCGTTGACGGGAAAGAGACCCAGTACTTC. It translates to CASSPPVDGKETQYF. V and J are TRBV5-8 and TRBJ2-5, with D possibly being TRBD2 (5 bases). The ends were cut back, 4 bases at V and 3 bases at J, with 16 bases in the middle. Germline CDR1 and CDR2: SGHTS and YDEGEE. The CDR3 contains 15 residues.

A single count supports this clone. The genes are TRBV5-1 and TRBJ1-1; tentatively, D is TRBD1 (5 bases). Deletions cut 0 bases from V and 1 base from J, with 19 bases between. Germline-derived CDR1 and CDR2 are SGHRS and YFSETQ. The length of the CDR3 is 18 residues. In DNA form, the CDR3 reads TGCGCCAGCAGCTTGGAGCTCATTTCGACGGGGACGAACACTGAAGCTTTCTTT. Amino acid sequence: CASSLELISTGTNTEAFF.

The chain uses TRBV7-8 and TRBJ1-2; D is uncertain. Germline values: CDR1 SGHVS, CDR2 FQNEAQ. The CDR3 spans 15 residues. V dropped 6 bases and J dropped 5 bases, with 19 bases sitting between them. Written as DNA, the CDR3 is TGTGCCAGCAGTAAAAAAAGAGAGGGCCCTTATGGCTACACCTTC. Its translation is CASSKKREGPYGYTF.

The chain has TRBV6-5 and TRBJ1-2; D is ambiguous. Looked up from germline, CDR1 is MNHEY and CDR2 is SVGAGI. Trimming removed 6 bases from V and 6 bases from J, with 11 bases in between. This CDR3 has 12 residues. The CDR3: CASSSGLDGYTF. The CDR3, as DNA: TGTGCCAGCAGCTCCGGACTAGATGGCTACACCTTC.

The chain employs TRBV5-6 and TRBJ2-1, with D possibly being TRBD1 (5 bases). Germline CDR1 and CDR2: SGHDT and YYEEEE. V gave up 0 bases and J gave up 3 bases, with 7 bases separating them. The CDR3 has 14 amino acids. CDR3 nucleotides: TGTGCCAGCAGCTTGGGGCAGGGCTACAATGAGCAGTTCTTC. This encodes CASSLGQGYNEQFF.

This rearrangement joins TRBV7-8 to TRBJ1-2; the D is unclear. CDR1 SGHVS and CDR2 FQNEAQ come from the germline V gene. V was clipped by 1 base and J by 4 bases, with 13 bases between them. This CDR3 has 15 residues. The CDR3 here is CASSLGVTRSYGYTF. CDR3 DNA: TGTGCCAGCAGCTTAGGTGTAACAAGGAGCTATGGCTACACCTTC.

This chain links TRBV6-5 with TRBJ1-6; TRBD1 is a possible D gene (6 bases). Deletions cut 7 bases from V and 5 bases from J, with 15 bases between. The germline CDR1 and CDR2 sequences are MNHEY and SVGAGI. CDR3 size: 15 residues. The CDR3 DNA is TGTGCCAGCATCCAGGAGGGGGTGAATAATTCACCCCTCCACTTT. Protein product: CASIQEGVNNSPLHF.

The chain uses TRBV18 and TRBJ1-2; TRBD1 is a possible D gene (5 bases). The CDR3 has 14 amino acids. Between the trimmed V and J ends, which lost 6 bases and 6 bases, there was a span of 17 bases. Germline-derived CDR1 and CDR2 are KGHSH and LQKENI. The CDR3 sequence is CASSAGLPFDGYTF. CDR3 DNA sequence: TGTGCCAGCTCGGCAGGGCTGCCCTTCGATGGCTACACCTTC.

The rearrangement uses TRBV7-9 and TRBJ1-1; 9 bases match TRBD1. Germline-derived CDR1 and CDR2 are SEHNR and FQNEAQ (reference sequence). There are 18 residues in the CDR3. The V and J ends lost 1 base and 0 bases, in that order; junction bases with no gene match: 9. The CDR3 is CASSLVWGQGLLNTEAFF. The CDR3 DNA sequence: TGTGCCAGCAGCTTAGTTTGGGGACAGGGATTACTGAACACTGAAGCTTTCTTT.

This chain connects TRBV3-1 (or the pseudogene TRBV3-2) to TRBJ1-6; TRBD1 matches at 8 bases. Looked up from germline, CDR1 is LGHDT and CDR2 is YNNKEL (reference sequence). V trimming: 3 bases; J trimming: 6 bases; junction bases outside the gene matches: 1. This CDR3 has 14 residues. In DNA, the CDR3 is TGTGCCAGCAGCCAGACAGGGGTTAATTCACCCCTCCACTTT. As protein: CASSQTGVNSPLHF.

The chain is built from TRBV15 and TRBJ1-3; D is undetermined. The CDR3 is made up of 13 amino acids. V dropped 5 bases and J dropped 0 bases, with 5 bases sitting between them. Germline V lookup: CDR1 LNHNV, CDR2 YYDKDF (reference sequence). The CDR3 loop is CATSQVSGNTIYF. CDR3 DNA sequence: TGTGCCACCAGCCAGGTCTCTGGAAACACCATATATTTT.

The chain carries TRBV10-1 and TRBJ1-2, with a weak D call TRBD1 (5 bases). V was shortened by 6 bases and J by 8 bases, with 13 bases between the two germline ends. Germline V CDR1 and CDR2: WNHNN, SYGVQD (reference sequence). The length of the CDR3 is 12 residues. CDR3 coding DNA: TGCGCCAGCAGCAGGGATGGTGTAGGCTACACCTTC. Translating it yields CASSRDGVGYTF.

This clone was detected once. The chain carries TRBV3-1 (or the pseudogene TRBV3-2) and TRBJ2-7; TRBD2 matches 12 bases. The CDR3 spans 15 residues. Unmatched junction bases numbered 4, after V lost 5 bases and J lost 2 bases. Germline V CDR1 and CDR2: LGHDT, YNNKEL (reference sequence). This CDR3 is CASSIRTSGAYEQYF. CDR3 nucleotide sequence: TGTGCCAGCAGCATCCGGACTAGCGGGGCCTACGAGCAGTACTTC.

The chain is built from TRBV6-5 and TRBJ1-1, with D tentatively TRBD1 (5 bases). The length of the CDR3 is 11 residues. Trimming removed 8 bases from V and 8 bases from J, with 12 bases in between. Germline V gene data show CDR1 as MNHEY and CDR2 as SVGAGI. DNA of the CDR3: TGTGCCAGCGAGAAGGGGTGGGAAGCTTTCTTT. Protein: CASEKGWEAFF.

The V and J genes are TRBV3-1 (or the pseudogene TRBV3-2) and TRBJ1-5; a possible D gene is TRBD1 (5 bases). CDR1 LGHDT and CDR2 YNNKEL come from the germline V gene (reference sequence). Trimming pared 0 bases from V and 7 bases from J, leaving 13 bases between. CDR3 length: 15 amino acids. As DNA, the CDR3 is TGTGCCAGCAGCCAAGACGTGGCAGGGAGCCAGCCCCAGCATTTT. This sequence encodes CASSQDVAGSQPQHF.

The V gene is TRBV7-8, the J gene TRBJ2-2; TRBD2 agrees at 8 bases. This CDR3 contains 17 residues. The germline V gene encodes CDR1 SGHVS and CDR2 FQNEAQ. V trimming: 2 bases; J trimming: 4 bases; junction bases outside the gene matches: 9. The CDR3 here is CASSLLNGLAGTGELFF. As DNA, the CDR3 is TGTGCCAGCAGCTTATTAAACGGACTAGCAGGCACCGGGGAGCTGTTTTTT.

The chain employs TRBV7-3 and TRBJ1-2, with unresolved D. The CDR3 consists of 13 residues. V lost 0 bases and J 8 bases, leaving 10 bases between the germline ends. Germline CDR1 and CDR2: SGHTA and FQGTGA. This CDR3 reads CASSLTGQEGYTF. CDR3 bases: TGTGCCAGCAGCTTAACGGGTCAAGAGGGCTACACCTTC. Looking up the rest from reference TRBV7-3 and TRBJ1-2 gives the full variable domain: GAGVSQTPSNKVTEKGKYVELRCDPISGHTALYWYRQSLGQGPEFLIYFQGTGAADDSGLPNDRFFAVRPEGSVSTLKIQRTERGDSAVYLCASSLTGQEGYTFGSGTRLTVV.

The chain combines TRBV3-1 (or the pseudogene TRBV3-2) with TRBJ2-2, with D unclear. Germline V gene sequence: CDR1 LGHDT, CDR2 YNNKEL (reference sequence). The V and J ends lost 2 bases and 4 bases respectively, with 8 bases between them. This CDR3 spans 14 amino acids. For the CDR3, the DNA is TGTGCCAGCAGCCAACTCAAGTTCACCGGGGAGCTGTTTTTT. Its protein product is CASSQLKFTGELFF.